The 11 T cell receptor beta chains below all came from one sample that was sequenced in a study of OX40 agonist ivuxolimab in advanced cancers. Produced via immunoSEQ multiplex PCR; TCRdb's table is partial and in-frame only. In the table there are about 32,000 clones, about four fifths of which are singletons. The specimen was CD4+ or CD8+ T cells sorted from blood, collected in a trial of the OX40 agonist ivuxolimab. These receptors all come from an adult with an advanced solid tumor such as melanoma, head and neck, liver or kidney cancer.

The rearrangement links TRBV27 to TRBJ2-7; D might be TRBD1 (6 bases). The ends were cut back, 10 bases at V and 6 bases at J, with 13 bases in the middle. Germline V gene data show CDR1 as MNHEY and CDR2 as SMNVEV (reference sequence). CDR3 length: 11 residues. This chain's CDR3 is CATGTFGEQYF. Here the CDR3 DNA reads TGTGCCACCGGGACATTCGGCGAGCAGTACTTC.

Within the sample, this clone is medium-sized. Here the CDR3 reads CASSSQMEGGNEQYF. The CDR3 DNA sequence: TGTGCCAGTAGTTCACAGATGGAAGGGGGCAACGAGCAGTACTTC. The rearrangement links TRBV19 to TRBJ2-7; 7 nucleotides align to TRBD1. Germline V gene sequence: CDR1 LNHDA, CDR2 SQIVND (reference sequence). J was trimmed by 5 bases and V by 5 bases; bases with no gene match: 12. The CDR3 totals 15 residues. Complete variable domain (other parts from reference TRBV19 and TRBJ2-7): DGGITQSPKYLFRKEGQNVTLSCEQNLNHDAMYWYRQDPGQGLRLIYYSQIVNDFQKGDIAEGYSVSREKKESFPLTVTSAQKNPTAFYLCASSSQMEGGNEQYFGPGTRLTVT.

This clone appeared a single time. This sequence joins TRBV5-6 and TRBJ2-7; perhaps TRBD2 as D (5 bases). The V and J ends lost 0 bases and 5 bases respectively, with 12 bases between them. Germline V gene data show CDR1 as SGHDT and CDR2 as YYEEEE. The CDR3 has 14 amino acids. CDR3 sequence reads: CASSLVEVDDEQYF. The DNA of the CDR3 is TGTGCCAGCAGCTTGGTGGAGGTAGACGACGAGCAGTACTTC.

J is TRBJ2-5 and V is TRBV5-1; D uncertain. Trimming removed 4 bases from V and 1 base from J, with 5 bases in between. The length of the CDR3 is 12 residues. Germline CDR1 SGHRS, CDR2 YFSETQ. The CDR3 loop reads CASSPAQETQYF. DNA of the CDR3: TGCGCCAGCAGCCCGGCCCAAGAGACCCAGTACTTC.

For this clone: Germline is not matched at one junction end, which may reflect a read error. The V and J genes are TRBV5-4 and TRBJ2-3; D could derive from TRBD1 or TRBD2 (5 bases each). The CDR3 length is 14 residues. Germline V gene lookup returns CDR1 SGHNT and CDR2 YYREEE (reference sequence). CDR3 protein: CASRFGGGESTQYF. DNA of the CDR3: TGTGCCAGCCGCTTTGGGGGTGGGGAAAGTACGCAGTATTTT.

In regard to this clone: One junction end disagrees with the germline gene, perhaps due to a read error. J is TRBJ1-2 and V is TRBV9; D is unclear. Germline-derived CDR1 and CDR2 are SGDLS and YYNGEE. The CDR3 runs 12 residues. The chain's CDR3 is CASSVVELGRDF. The CDR3 nucleotides are TGTGCCAGCAGCGTAGTAGAGCTGGGGAGGGACTTC.

As to this clone: Additional DNA sequences in this sample encode the identical CDR3. The chain employs TRBV15 and TRBJ1-2, with TRBD1 as a possible D gene (6 bases). Trimming cost V 3 bases and J 8 bases, with 13 bases left between them. Germline V gene data show CDR1 as LNHNV and CDR2 as YYDKDF (reference sequence). This CDR3 region has 13 residues. The CDR3 loop reads CATSREEGDGYTF. The CDR3, as DNA: TGTGCCACCAGCAGGGAGGAGGGGGACGGCTACACCTTC.

J is TRBJ2-7 and V is TRBV5-8; D is ambiguous. Looked up from germline, CDR1 is SGHTS and CDR2 is YDEGEE. This CDR3 spans 16 amino acids. Deletions cut 3 bases from V and 0 bases from J, with 16 bases between. The CDR3 region is CASSYPAGFSSYEQYF. In DNA form, the CDR3 reads TGTGCCAGCAGCTACCCGGCCGGGTTCAGCTCCTACGAGCAGTACTTC. The full variable domain, its missing parts supplied by reference TRBV5-8 and TRBJ2-7, is EAGVTQSPTHLIKTRGQQATLRCSPISGHTSVYWYQQALGLGLQFLLWYDEGEERNRGNFPPRFSGRQFPNYSSELNVNALELEDSALYLCASSYPAGFSSYEQYFGPGTRLTVT.

This rearrangement joins TRBV19 to TRBJ2-7; no reliable D call. The CDR3 is 14 residues long. V gave up 7 bases and J gave up 2 bases, with 15 bases separating them. In germline, CDR1 is LNHDA, CDR2 SQIVND (reference sequence). The chain's CDR3 is CASTSPTSTYEQYF. Written as DNA, the CDR3 is TGTGCCAGTACTTCCCCAACGTCTACCTACGAGCAGTACTTC.

The rearrangement uses TRBV9 and TRBJ2-7; D gene ambiguous. The CDR3 is 16 residues long. CDR1 is SGDLS and CDR2 is YYNGEE in the germline V gene. The V gene lost 4 bases and the J gene lost 0 bases, with 17 bases spanning the gap. Written as DNA, the CDR3 is TGTGCCAGCAGCCCCCCCCCAGGCAGGAACTCCTACGAGCAGTACTTC. Amino acid sequence: CASSPPPGRNSYEQYF.

The chain uses TRBV4-3 and TRBJ2-2; 9 bases match TRBD1. CDR3 length: 17 residues. Germline-derived CDR1 and CDR2 are LGHNA and YSLEER. The J segment lost 4 bases and the V segment lost 4 bases, leaving 10 bases of the junction unmatched. CDR3 DNA sequence: TGCGCCAGCAGCCGAAAACCCGGGACAGGGAGCACCGGGGAGCTGTTTTTT. Amino acid sequence: CASSRKPGTGSTGELFF.